A single TCR beta chain is shown here with its context. Its antigen is undetermined. The germline CDR1 and CDR2 sequences are SGHAT and FQNNGV. J lost 5 bases, V lost 5 bases, and 6 bases had no gene match. This CDR3 contains 15 residues. These data belong to a study of CD8+ T cells in alopecia areata. In the study overall: Tofacitinib was taken orally by treated patients, and the dose was 5 to 10 mg twice daily.

Extracted from the samples, RNA was reverse transcribed into cDNA to serve as the sequencing template. Using immunoSEQ multiplex PCR, the repertoire was profiled, and TCRdb retains in-frame clones only, with some absent. The sample consists of about 250,000 clones, 60% of them appearing once. This sample's treatment: oral pan-JAK inhibitor, 5-10 mg twice daily. As part of sample collection, lesional scalp punch biopsies and peripheral blood were taken from alopecia areata patients. Sorting separated CD4+ and CD8+ T cells out of PBMCs. Study-wide results and caveats: For patients receiving tofacitinib, scalp clonality and expanded CD8+ clones among the top 100 significantly decreased.

V gene TRBV11-2 combines with J gene TRBJ2-2; TRBD1 matches 9 bases. The sequences come from CD4+ T cells sorted from blood, collected at week 52, from a patient treated with tofacitinib. This TCR came from a human donor with alopecia areata. In nucleotides, the CDR3 is TGTGCCAGCAGCCCCCGGACAGGGGTAACCGGGGAGCTGTTTTTT. Amino acids: CASSPRTGVTGELFF.